This T cell receptor (beta chain) was captured in a study of neurological immune-mediated disorders. Time point given: longitudinal time-point 3. Via MiXCR, TCRdb re-called the 5' RACE reads, giving one row per CDR3 protein. The sample holds roughly 48,000 distinct CDR3 sequences; roughly 12% are singletons and the top ten take approximately 10%. This clonotype was seen ten or more times. Germline V gene sequence: CDR1 SGHRS, CDR2 YFSETQ. The V gene end was trimmed by 0 bases and the J gene end by 4 bases; junction bases not matched to a gene: 5. This CDR3 has 15 residues. The V gene is TRBV5-1, the J gene TRBJ1-1, with 8 bases identical to TRBD1. The receptor was derived from a male donor with HTLV-1-associated myelopathy (HAM/TSP). Sequences were obtained from PBMCs. The CDR3 coding sequence is TGCGCCAGCAGCTTGGGGGGACAGGCCGTCACTGAAGCTTTCTTT. Amino acids: CASSLGGQAVTEAFF.